The following is a T cell receptor (beta chain) sequence with its context. In its sample, this clonotype was seen a few times. The specificity of this receptor is unknown. Per-nucleotide qualities are absent, and no much larger clonotype sits a single base away. This specimen's treatment or condition label, interpreted: allogeneic hematopoietic cell transplantation with graft depleted of TCRalphabeta T cells and CD19 B cells. Transplant recipients were children who received TCRalphabeta/CD19-depleted allogeneic hematopoietic cell grafts. Receptors were amplified or captured by PCR. Instrument used: Illumina HiSeq 2500. Molecular barcoding was employed in the preparation of TCR libraries, with unique molecular identifiers being used to normalize TCRbeta repertoire quantification. TCRdb reanalyzed the raw reads on its own, using fastp at Q25 for trimming and MiXCR for clone calling, and kept in-frame beta chains. Entries that share a CDR3 protein sequence are merged under the most common genes and DNA. The sample records roughly 340,000 distinct CDR3 sequences, about a sixth of which are singletons. The ten largest clonotypes hold approximately 38% of the sample.

This sample was taken from a study of T-cell reconstitution after alpha-beta-depleted transplantation in children listed by TCRdb under 2016. Study-wide context: Using TCR repertoire profiling, the study followed T-cell immune reconstitution in a quantitative way in children after TCRalphabeta/CD19-depleted allogeneic hematopoietic cell transplantation.

On the study overall, not on this receptor specifically: The apparently early recovery of alphabetaT-cell counts about two months after transplant reportedly depended on only several hundred rapidly expanded clones that came from non-depleted graft cells. In some patients, the high TCRbeta diversity seen at day 60 was put down to recipient T cells and intrathymic progenitors that had survived conditioning. The frequencies of hyperexpanded clones fell over the following months, and after one year, T-cell counts and TCRbeta diversity were mostly attributed to newly produced T cells.

The germline V gene (reference sequence) gives CDR1 as DFQATT and CDR2 as SNEGSKA. The CDR3 spans 14 residues, from the cysteine through the phenylalanine. The only DNA kept is the CDR3, 42 bases in frame from the first base. V loses 6 bases of germline sequence and J loses 6 bases, and the interval between the two ends is 18 bases. The sequence is built from TRBV20-1 and TRBJ2-1; no D segment can be confidently identified. The clonotype originates from a male patient aged 2-10 years who had a stem cell transplant for acute lymphoblastic leukemia, so the T cells may come from the graft donor. Specimen: PBMCs, mostly from graft donor cells, collected 360 days after TCRalphabeta/CD19-depleted stem cell transplant. The CDR3 amino acid sequence is: CSASLPGRLNEQFF. The DNA reads as follows: TGCAGTGCCAGCCTGCCGGGTCGTCTCAATGAGCAGTTCTTC.